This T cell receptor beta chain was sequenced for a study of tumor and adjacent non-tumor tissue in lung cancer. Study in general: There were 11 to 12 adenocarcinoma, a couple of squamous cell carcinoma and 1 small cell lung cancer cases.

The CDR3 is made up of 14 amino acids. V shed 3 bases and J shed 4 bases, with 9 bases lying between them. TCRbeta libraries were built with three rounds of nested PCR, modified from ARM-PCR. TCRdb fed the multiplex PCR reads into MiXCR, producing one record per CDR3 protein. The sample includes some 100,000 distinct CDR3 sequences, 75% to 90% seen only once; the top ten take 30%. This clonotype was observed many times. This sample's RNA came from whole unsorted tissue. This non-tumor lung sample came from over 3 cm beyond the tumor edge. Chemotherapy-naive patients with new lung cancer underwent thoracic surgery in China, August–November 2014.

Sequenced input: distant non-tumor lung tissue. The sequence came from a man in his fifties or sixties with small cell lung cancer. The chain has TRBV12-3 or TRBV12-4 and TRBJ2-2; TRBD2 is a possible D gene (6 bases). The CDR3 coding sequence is TGTGCCAGCAGTTTCGGGGGATCCACCGGGGAGCTGTTTTTT. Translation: CASSFGGSTGELFF.